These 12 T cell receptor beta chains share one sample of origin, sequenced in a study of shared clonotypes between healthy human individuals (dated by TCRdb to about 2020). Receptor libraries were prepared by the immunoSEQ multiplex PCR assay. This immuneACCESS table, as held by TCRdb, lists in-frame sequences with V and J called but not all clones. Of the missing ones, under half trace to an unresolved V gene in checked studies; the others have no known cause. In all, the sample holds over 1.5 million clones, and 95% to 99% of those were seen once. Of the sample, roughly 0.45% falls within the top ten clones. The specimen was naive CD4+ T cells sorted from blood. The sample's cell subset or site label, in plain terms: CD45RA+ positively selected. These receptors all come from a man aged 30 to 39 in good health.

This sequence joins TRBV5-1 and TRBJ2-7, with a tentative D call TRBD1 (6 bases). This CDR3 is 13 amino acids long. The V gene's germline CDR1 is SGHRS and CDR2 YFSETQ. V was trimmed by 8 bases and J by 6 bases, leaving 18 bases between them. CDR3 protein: CASSRGPSGEQYF. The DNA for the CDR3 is TGCGCCAGTTCCAGGGGTCCGAGCGGCGAGCAGTACTTC.

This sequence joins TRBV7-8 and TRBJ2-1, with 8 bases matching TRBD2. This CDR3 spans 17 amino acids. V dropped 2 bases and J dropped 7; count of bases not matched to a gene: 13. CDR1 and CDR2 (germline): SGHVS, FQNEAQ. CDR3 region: CASSLPQGREVINEQFF. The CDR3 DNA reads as TGTGCCAGCAGCTTACCCCAGGGGCGGGAGGTCATAAATGAGCAGTTCTTC.

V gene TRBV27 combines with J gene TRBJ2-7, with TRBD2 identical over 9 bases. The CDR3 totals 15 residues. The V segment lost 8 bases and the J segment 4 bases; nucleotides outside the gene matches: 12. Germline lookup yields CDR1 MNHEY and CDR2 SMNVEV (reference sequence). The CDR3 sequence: CASGKTLSGSYEQYF. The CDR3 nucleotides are TGTGCCAGCGGCAAAACTCTTAGCGGGAGTTACGAGCAGTACTTC.

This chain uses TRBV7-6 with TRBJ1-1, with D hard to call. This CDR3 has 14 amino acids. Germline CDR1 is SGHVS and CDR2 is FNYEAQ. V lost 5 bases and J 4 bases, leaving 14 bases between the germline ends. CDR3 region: CASSLIETSTEAFF. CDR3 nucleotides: TGTGCCAGCAGCCTAATCGAGACGAGCACTGAAGCTTTCTTT.

The CDR3 reads CASSFQVSSYNEQFF. As DNA, the CDR3 is TGTGCCAGCAGCTTCCAGGTTAGCTCCTACAATGAGCAGTTCTTC. The chain has TRBV5-6 and TRBJ2-1, with D unresolved. CDR1 and CDR2 from the germline V gene are SGHDT and YYEEEE. V lost 2 bases, J lost 0 bases, and 9 bases lay in between. This CDR3 spans 15 amino acids.

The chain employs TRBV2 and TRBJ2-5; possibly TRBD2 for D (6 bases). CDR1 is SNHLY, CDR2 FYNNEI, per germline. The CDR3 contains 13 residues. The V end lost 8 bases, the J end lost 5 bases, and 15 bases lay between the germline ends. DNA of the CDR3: TGTGCCAGCGACCGGAGGGGAAAGGAGACCCAGTACTTC. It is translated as CASDRRGKETQYF.

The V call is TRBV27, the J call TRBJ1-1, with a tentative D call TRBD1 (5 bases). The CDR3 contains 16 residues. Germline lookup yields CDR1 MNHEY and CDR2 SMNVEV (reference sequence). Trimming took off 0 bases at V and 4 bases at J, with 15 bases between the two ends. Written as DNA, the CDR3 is TGTGCCAGCAGTTTATCCCCCGGGGGGAGTCCCACTGAAGCTTTCTTT. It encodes CASSLSPGGSPTEAFF.

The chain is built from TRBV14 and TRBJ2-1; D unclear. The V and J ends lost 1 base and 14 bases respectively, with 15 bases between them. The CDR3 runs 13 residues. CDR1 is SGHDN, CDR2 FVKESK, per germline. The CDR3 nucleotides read TGTGCCAGCAGCCAAGTTATGACGGGTTTGAAGTTCTTC. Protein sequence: CASSQVMTGLKFF. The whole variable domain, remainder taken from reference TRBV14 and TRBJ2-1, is EAGVTQFPSHSVIEKGQTVTLRCDPISGHDNLYWYRRVMGKEIKFLLHFVKESKQDESGMPNNRFLAERTGGTYSTLKVQPAELEDSGVYFCASSQVMTGLKFFGPGTRLTVL.

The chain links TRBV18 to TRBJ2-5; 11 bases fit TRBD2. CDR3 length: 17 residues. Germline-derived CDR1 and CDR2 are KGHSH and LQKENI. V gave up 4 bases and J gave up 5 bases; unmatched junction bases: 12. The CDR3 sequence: CASSHTSGSLIGETQYF. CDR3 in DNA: TGTGCCAGCTCACATACTAGCGGGAGCTTGATTGGGGAGACCCAGTACTTC.

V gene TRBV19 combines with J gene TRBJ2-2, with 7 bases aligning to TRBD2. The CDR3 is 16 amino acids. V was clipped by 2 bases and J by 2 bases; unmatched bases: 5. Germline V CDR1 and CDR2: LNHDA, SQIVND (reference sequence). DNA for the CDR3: TGTGCCAGTAGTATACCGAGCGGGATCAACACCGGGGAGCTGTTTTTT. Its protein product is CASSIPSGINTGELFF. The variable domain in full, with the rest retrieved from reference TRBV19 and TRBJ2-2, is DGGITQSPKYLFRKEGQNVTLSCEQNLNHDAMYWYRQDPGQGLRLIYYSQIVNDFQKGDIAEGYSVSREKKESFPLTVTSAQKNPTAFYLCASSIPSGINTGELFFGEGSRLTVL.

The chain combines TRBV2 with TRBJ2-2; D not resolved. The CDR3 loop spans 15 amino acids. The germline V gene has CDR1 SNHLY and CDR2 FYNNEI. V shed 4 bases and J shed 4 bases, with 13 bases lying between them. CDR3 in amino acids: CASSAPLALTGELFF. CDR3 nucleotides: TGTGCCAGCAGTGCTCCTTTGGCACTCACCGGGGAGCTGTTTTTT.

The CDR3 is CASSLGTSAVQLFYEQYF. CDR3 DNA sequence: TGTGCCAGCAGCCTGGGGACTAGCGCCGTCCAATTATTCTACGAGCAGTACTTC. V is TRBV7-8 and J is TRBJ2-7, with TRBD2 identical over 10 bases. Looked up from germline, CDR1 is SGHVS and CDR2 is FQNEAQ. The CDR3 is 18 residues long. With V trimmed by 5 bases and J by 3 bases, 16 bases remained unmatched.